Following are 15 T cell receptor beta chains from one sample sequenced in a study of T cell clones after liver transplantation. Clones were sequenced by immunoSEQ multiplex PCR, and TCRdb holds only the in-frame ones, with some missing. Here the sample spans 50,000 or so clones, 86% being singletons. The sequenced sample was CD8+ T cells from blood, obtained 12 months after liver transplant. These receptors all stem from a human patient who received a liver transplant. Some T cells may trace back to the graft donor.

This clone was recorded once. Here the CDR3 reads CASSYSHNEQFF. The CDR3 nucleotides read TGTGCCAGCAGTTATAGTCACAATGAGCAGTTCTTC. The chain joins TRBV6-5 to TRBJ2-1; D call uncertain. Germline V gene sequence: CDR1 MNHEY, CDR2 SVGAGI. V gave up 3 bases and J gave up 5 bases, with 5 bases separating them. This CDR3 spans 12 amino acids.

This clone was detected only a few times. The genes are TRBV7-9 and TRBJ2-7; TRBD2 might be the D (5 bases). CDR3 length: 12 amino acids. Per germline, CDR1 SEHNR and CDR2 FQNEAQ (reference sequence). Trimming took 1 base from V and 6 from J, leaving 7 bases between them. The CDR3 nucleotides read TGTGCCAGCAGCTTAGGGAGGTTCGAGCAGTACTTC. As protein: CASSLGRFEQYF.

The CDR3 region is CASSILGSGEQYF. CDR3 DNA sequence: TGTGCCAGTAGTATTTTGGGTTCGGGCGAGCAGTACTTC. V is TRBV19 and J is TRBJ2-7; D is unclear. The CDR3 is 13 amino acids. V lost 3 bases and J lost 6, with 12 bases in between. Germline CDR1 reads LNHDA; CDR2 reads SQIVND (reference sequence).

The chain uses TRBV29-1 and TRBJ2-7; no firm D call. The CDR3 extends over 12 amino acids. Trimming took off 5 bases at V and 5 bases at J, with 13 bases between the two ends. CDR1 is SQVTM and CDR2 is ANQGSEA in the germline V gene. This CDR3 reads CSVRPNPNEQYF. DNA of the CDR3: TGCAGCGTTAGGCCCAATCCCAACGAGCAGTACTTC.

This clone has only a few counts. This chain links TRBV11-3 with TRBJ2-1, with 8 bases that match TRBD2. Trimming at V came to 3 bases and at J to 0 bases, leaving 4 bases not matched to a gene. The CDR3 extends over 16 amino acids. The germline V gene encodes CDR1 SGHNT and CDR2 YENEEA. The CDR3 DNA sequence: TGTGCCAGCAGCTTTAGCGGGACGAGCTCCTACAATGAGCAGTTCTTC. Translating it yields CASSFSGTSSYNEQFF.

The chain has TRBV11-2 and TRBJ2-7, with D hard to call. The CDR3 runs to 14 residues. Looked up from germline, CDR1 is SGHAT and CDR2 is FQNNGV. Trimming stripped 3 bases from V and 4 bases from J, with 13 bases between. The CDR3 is CASSFWGNPYEQYF. The CDR3 DNA follows: TGTGCCAGCAGCTTTTGGGGAAACCCTTACGAGCAGTACTTC.

The V and J genes are TRBV9 and TRBJ1-4; D is ambiguous. CDR1 SGDLS and CDR2 YYNGEE come from the germline V gene. V dropped 0 bases and J dropped 6 bases, with 12 bases sitting between them. The CDR3 contains 15 residues. The CDR3 loop is CASSVAGGLDEKLFF. Written as DNA, the CDR3 is TGTGCCAGCAGCGTAGCCGGCGGCTTAGATGAAAAACTGTTTTTT.

J is TRBJ2-2 and V is TRBV30, with D perhaps matching TRBD2 (6 bases). CDR3 length: 15 amino acids. V was cut by 0 bases and J by 3 bases, with 11 bases left in between. Germline V gene lookup returns CDR1 GTSNPN and CDR2 SVGIG (reference sequence). The CDR3 DNA reads as TGTGCCTGGAGTGTCCCGGGAGAGGACACCGGGGAGCTGTTTTTT. This translates into CAWSVPGEDTGELFF.

The chain carries TRBV30 and TRBJ2-1, with 7 bases fitting TRBD1. CDR1 is GTSNPN, CDR2 SVGIG, per germline (reference sequence). The CDR3 contains 11 residues. Losses at the gene ends were 2 bases for V and 8 bases for J; bases not matched to a gene: 0. The CDR3 loop reads CAWSQGDEQFF. The DNA for the CDR3 is TGTGCCTGGAGTCAGGGGGATGAGCAGTTCTTC.

This chain links TRBV4-2 with TRBJ2-1, with 8 nucleotides matching TRBD2. The V segment lost 3 bases and the J segment 2 bases; nucleotides outside the gene matches: 12. Germline loops: CDR1 LGHNA, CDR2 YNFKEQ. The CDR3 extends over 18 amino acids. This CDR3 is CASSQTGSGVLPYNEQFF. DNA of the CDR3: TGTGCCAGCAGCCAGACGGGTAGCGGGGTACTCCCCTACAATGAGCAGTTCTTC.

J is TRBJ2-1 and V is TRBV19; 9 positions match TRBD2. The CDR3 consists of 16 residues. V lost 0 bases to trimming and J lost 9 bases; unmatched junction nucleotides: 9. Germline V gives CDR1 LNHDA, CDR2 SQIVND (reference sequence). Here the CDR3 reads CASSIDQGLAVSEQFF. The CDR3 coding sequence is TGTGCCAGTAGTATAGATCAGGGACTAGCAGTCAGTGAGCAGTTCTTC. The whole variable domain, filled in from reference TRBV19 and TRBJ2-1, reads DGGITQSPKYLFRKEGQNVTLSCEQNLNHDAMYWYRQDPGQGLRLIYYSQIVNDFQKGDIAEGYSVSREKKESFPLTVTSAQKNPTAFYLCASSIDQGLAVSEQFFGPGTRLTVL.

V gene TRBV5-1 combines with J gene TRBJ2-7; a weak D match, TRBD1 (6 bases). The CDR3 totals 14 residues. From germline, CDR1 is SGHRS and CDR2 YFSETQ. Trimming cost V 0 bases and J 2 bases, with 9 bases left between them. CDR3: CASSLDPGAYEQYF. The CDR3 DNA follows: TGCGCCAGCAGCTTGGACCCAGGGGCCTACGAGCAGTACTTC.

The chain carries TRBV7-8 and TRBJ1-5, with D hard to call. Trimming cost V 5 bases and J 3 bases, with 14 bases left between them. The germline CDR1 and CDR2 sequences are SGHVS and FQNEAQ. The CDR3 extends over 15 amino acids. The CDR3 region is CASSLGGLYNQPQHF. In nucleotides, the CDR3 is TGTGCCAGCAGCCTGGGAGGCTTATACAATCAGCCCCAGCATTTT.

The chain carries TRBV27 and TRBJ2-7, with 7 bases lining up with TRBD2. The CDR3 runs 14 residues. V gave up 5 bases and J gave up 0 bases; unmatched junction bases: 4. Germline CDR1 is MNHEY and CDR2 is SMNVEV (reference sequence). As DNA, the CDR3 is TGTGCCAGCAGTCCTAGCGGAAGCTCCTACGAGCAGTACTTC. Translating it yields CASSPSGSSYEQYF.

CDR3 DNA sequence: TGTGCCAGCAGTTGGGGAGGGAGGGCCTTCTACAATGAGCAGTTCTTC. It specifies CASSWGGRAFYNEQFF. This chain uses TRBV27 with TRBJ2-1; 7 nucleotides align to TRBD2. The trim removed 4 bases at V and 3 bases at J, leaving 9 bases unmatched. Germline CDR1 is MNHEY and CDR2 is SMNVEV (reference sequence). The CDR3 is made up of 16 amino acids.